The rows below give T cell receptor beta chains drawn from one sample of a study of cytomegalovirus exposure and HLA in healthy donors. Only in-frame clones appear in the TCRdb table, and some are missing; sequencing was by immunoSEQ multiplex PCR. Among 130,000 or so clones listed, 8.5% were seen once. The material sequenced was PBMCs. The receptors derive from a man aged 35 to 55 in good health and CMV-seronegative. Both conserved end residues are part of each CDR3. The order of the fields is J gene, V gene, clone size, D gene, CDR3 protein, CDR3 DNA. A D gene is named only where the DNA matches it firmly. Clone sizes are given selectively: once, few, many, or a class where the clone is expanded.

>TRBJ2-2|TRBV5-1|few|NA
CASSPTAVGNTGELFF
TGCGCCAGCAGCCCGACAGCAGTGGGGAACACCGGGGAGCTGTTTTTT
>TRBJ1-2|TRBV28|few|NA
CASRPEVYGYTF
TGTGCCAGCAGACCGGAGGTCTATGGCTACACCTTC
>TRBJ1-2|TRBV10-3|NA|NA
CAISDSEGTGYGYTF
TGTGCCATCAGTGACTCGGAGGGGACGGGGTATGGCTACACCTTC
>TRBJ1-2|TRBV9|NA|NA
CASSVELGSNYGYTF
TGTGCCAGCAGCGTAGAGCTAGGTTCTAACTATGGCTACACCTTC
>TRBJ1-1|TRBV6-6|NA|NA
CASRSRQDGGNTEAFF
TGTGCCAGCAGATCCCGACAGGATGGGGGGAACACTGAAGCTTTCTTT
>TRBJ2-7|TRBV19|NA|NA
CASSIGRDYEQYF
TGTGCCAGTAGTATAGGCAGGGACTACGAGCAGTACTTC
>TRBJ1-1|TRBV5-8|NA|NA
CASTFAIEAFF
TGTGCCAGCACCTTTGCGATTGAAGCTTTCTTT
>TRBJ1-4|TRBV7-8|few|TRBD1
CASSSRTGGQGEKLFF
TGTGCCAGCAGCTCTAGGACAGGGGGTCAGGGTGAAAAACTGTTTTTT
>TRBJ1-5|TRBV6-1|NA|TRBD1
CASRQTGGSQPQHF
TGTGCCAGCAGGCAGACAGGGGGCAGTCAGCCCCAGCATTTT
>TRBJ2-7|TRBV6-5|NA|NA
CASSYGGGREYEQYF
TGTGCCAGCAGTTATGGTGGTGGCAGGGAATACGAGCAGTACTTC
>TRBJ1-1|TRBV7-8|NA|NA
CASSSPEGGPAFF
TGTGCCAGCAGCTCCCCCGAGGGAGGGCCGGCTTTCTTT
>TRBJ2-7|TRBV4-3|NA|TRBD1
CASSQATGGYEQYF
TGCGCCAGCAGCCAAGCGACAGGGGGCTACGAGCAGTACTTC
>TRBJ2-2|TRBV9|few|NA
CASSVRGLTGELFF
TGTGCCAGCAGCGTGCGGGGTCTCACCGGGGAGCTGTTTTTT
>TRBJ2-3|TRBV28|few|TRBD2
CASSLMREGDTQYF
TGTGCCAGCAGTTTAATGCGGGAGGGGGATACGCAGTATTTT
>TRBJ1-1|TRBV6-1|NA|NA
CASSIQGMNTEAFF
TGTGCCAGCAGTATACAGGGTATGAACACTGAAGCTTTCTTT
>TRBJ1-1|TRBV7-6|NA|TRBD1
CASSASRTGVTEAFF
TGTGCCAGCAGCGCTTCCCGGACAGGGGTTACTGAAGCTTTCTTT
>TRBJ2-7|TRBV7-9|NA|NA
CASSPLAGSYEQYF
TGTGCCAGCAGTCCCCTGGCGGGGTCTTACGAGCAGTACTTC
>TRBJ2-5|TRBV7-9|few|NA
CASSLSETQYF
TGTGCCAGCAGCTTATCTGAGACCCAGTACTTC
>TRBJ2-2|TRBV2|few|NA
CASSSGLNTGELFF
TGTGCCAGCAGCTCAGGCCTCAACACCGGGGAGCTGTTTTTT
>TRBJ1-6|TRBV2|NA|NA
CASSSTGAANSPLHF
TGTGCCAGCAGCTCCACAGGTGCTGCTAATTCACCCCTCCACTTT
>TRBJ2-2|TRBV29-1|few|NA
CSVLQGAQGSGGTGELFF
TGCAGCGTTTTACAGGGGGCGCAGGGTAGCGGGGGTACCGGGGAGCTGTTTTTT
>TRBJ2-5|TRBV4-1|few|TRBD1
CASSGTGEETQYF
TGCGCCAGCAGCGGGACAGGGGAAGAGACCCAGTACTTC
>TRBJ2-1|TRBV9|few|TRBD2
CASSTTSGGYNEQFF
TGTGCCAGCAGCACCACTAGCGGGGGATACAATGAGCAGTTCTTC
>TRBJ1-5|TRBV28|few|TRBD1
CASSRRGLSESNQPQHF
TGTGCCAGCAGTCGTAGGGGGCTCAGCGAAAGCAATCAGCCCCAGCATTTT
>TRBJ2-3|TRBV30|NA|TRBD2
CAWSASGGRADTQYF
TGTGCCTGGAGCGCTAGCGGGGGGCGCGCAGATACGCAGTATTTT
>TRBJ2-7|TRBV7-8|once|NA
CASSSAVGTYSYEQYF
TGTGCCAGCAGTTCGGCCGTGGGGACATACTCCTACGAGCAGTACTTC
>TRBJ2-2|TRBV7-8|few|TRBD2
CAGSRASGGTGELFF
TGTGCCGGTTCACGGGCTAGCGGGGGGACCGGGGAGCTGTTTTTT
>TRBJ1-1|TRBV19|NA|NA
CASSIQGANTEAFF
TGTGCCAGTAGTATACAGGGTGCGAACACTGAAGCTTTCTTT
>TRBJ2-3|TRBV5-4|few|TRBD2
CASSLAGGLDTQYF
TGTGCCAGCAGCTTGGCGGGGGGGCTGGATACGCAGTATTTT
>TRBJ2-4|TRBV15|NA|NA
CATSRDRRGHDIQYF
TGTGCCACCAGCAGAGATCGCAGGGGTCATGACATTCAGTACTTC
>TRBJ1-4|TRBV29-1|NA|TRBD1
CSVPSRTGLEKLFF
TGCAGCGTACCTTCCCGGACAGGGTTGGAAAAACTGTTTTTT
>TRBJ2-1|TRBV14|few|NA
CASTGAGNYEQFF
TGTGCCAGCACAGGGGCAGGGAACTATGAGCAGTTCTTC
>TRBJ1-1|TRBV2|few|TRBD1
CASSEVGQGTEAFF
TGTGCCAGCAGTGAAGTGGGACAGGGGACTGAAGCTTTCTTT
>TRBJ2-6|TRBV4-3|few|NA
CASSQESGVISGANVLTF
TGCGCCAGCAGCCAAGAATCGGGAGTCATCTCTGGGGCCAACGTCCTGACTTTC
>TRBJ2-2|TRBV14|few|NA
CASSPLYRSGELFF
TGTGCCAGCAGCCCCTTATATCGTAGCGGGGAGCTGTTTTTT
>TRBJ2-3|TRBV2|NA|NA
CASLKGDRNTDTQYF
TGTGCCAGCTTAAAGGGGGATCGGAACACAGATACGCAGTATTTT
>TRBJ2-1|TRBV4-3|few|NA
CASSQDIDSYNEQFF
TGCGCCAGCAGCCAAGATATAGACTCCTACAATGAGCAGTTCTTC
>TRBJ1-6|TRBV30|NA|NA
CACIRAGNSPLHF
TGTGCCTGTATTCGGGCGGGGAATTCACCCCTCCACTTT
>TRBJ2-2|TRBV27|NA|TRBD2
CASTRGGDTGELFF
TGTGCCAGTACCCGCGGGGGGGACACCGGGGAGCTGTTTTTT
>TRBJ1-1|TRBV10-3|few|TRBD1
CAISESRTGYFTEAFF
TGTGCCATCAGTGAGTCCCGGACAGGGTATTTTACTGAAGCTTTCTTT
>TRBJ1-3|TRBV9|NA|TRBD1
CASSVVGTAGNTIYF
TGTGCCAGCAGCGTAGTGGGGACAGCTGGAAACACCATATATTTT
>TRBJ2-1|TRBV5-4|NA|TRBD2
CASSSETGLAGGPYEQFF
TGTGCCAGCAGCTCTGAGACGGGACTAGCGGGGGGGCCCTATGAGCAGTTCTTC
>TRBJ2-2|TRBV13|few|TRBD2
CASSPRLAGAANTGELFF
TGTGCCAGCAGCCCACGACTAGCGGGGGCCGCGAACACCGGGGAGCTGTTTTTT
>TRBJ1-4|TRBV6-1|NA|TRBD1
CASSVDRANNEKLFF
TGTGCCAGCAGTGTTGACAGGGCAAATAATGAAAAACTGTTTTTT
>TRBJ2-6|TRBV7-8|NA|NA
CASSLDRFSGANVLTF
TGTGCCAGCAGCCTAGACAGGTTCTCTGGGGCCAACGTCCTGACTTTC
>TRBJ2-6|TRBV7-2|few|NA
CASSLGGGNSGANVLTF
TGTGCCAGCAGCTTAGGGGGAGGTAACTCTGGGGCCAACGTCCTGACTTTC
>TRBJ2-5|TRBV5-4|few|NA
CASSLAGAAETQYF
TGTGCCAGCAGCTTGGCAGGGGCGGCAGAGACCCAGTACTTC
>TRBJ2-7|TRBV30|NA|TRBD2
CAWSGGTNYEQYF
TGTGCCTGGAGTGGCGGGACTAACTACGAGCAGTACTTC
>TRBJ2-1|TRBV30|few|NA
CAWNSLGGGIGNEQFF
TGTGCCTGGAACAGCCTAGGGGGGGGCATCGGGAATGAGCAGTTCTTC
>TRBJ2-3|TRBV7-3|NA|NA
CASSLRRAQPDTQYF
TGTGCCAGCAGCTTAAGGAGGGCCCAGCCAGATACGCAGTATTTT
>TRBJ2-7|TRBV30|NA|NA
CAWSQASSYEQYF
TGTGCCTGGAGTCAGGCGTCCTCCTACGAGCAGTACTTC
>TRBJ2-7|TRBV7-9|NA|NA
CASSPQDNEQYF
TGTGCCAGCAGCCCACAGGACAACGAGCAGTACTTC
>TRBJ2-2|TRBV6-6|NA|TRBD2
CASSYRGGRSGELFF
TGTGCCAGCAGTTACCGGGGGGGAAGAAGCGGGGAGCTGTTTTTT
>TRBJ1-2|TRBV6-1|NA|TRBD1
CASSGGPGQGFYGYTF
TGTGCCAGCAGTGGAGGGCCGGGACAGGGTTTCTATGGCTACACCTTC